This T cell receptor (beta chain) was recorded in a study of T-cell reconstitution after alpha-beta-depleted transplantation in children (dated by TCRdb to the mid-2010s). Study-wide context: The study quantitatively tracked T-cell immune reconstitution after TCRalphabeta/CD19-depleted allogeneic hematopoietic cell transplantation in children using TCR repertoire profiling.

Including the terminal cysteine and phenylalanine, the CDR3 comprises 14 residues. Only CDR3 DNA remains: 42 bases, in frame from the first base. V is trimmed back by 9 bases and J by 9 bases, and the junction contains 17 bases that no gene match accounts for. The method behind the library was PCR. The sample was run on an Illumina HiSeq 2500. TCR library preparation used molecular barcoding, with unique molecular identifiers applied to normalize quantification of the TCRbeta repertoire. TCRdb redid the processing of the public reads, applying fastp at Q25 and MiXCR, and retained in-frame beta chains. Each record represents a unique CDR3 protein, reported with the most common genes and DNA among its rows. The sample table shows over 70,000 distinct CDR3 sequences, and roughly 8.4% are seen once. 5.5% to 7% of the sample is held by the ten biggest clonotypes. This clonotype has more than one count but fewer than ten. No antigen is known for it. It has no much larger one-base neighbor in the sample; base qualities were not kept.

The chain joins TRBV12-3 or TRBV12-4 to TRBJ2-7; 7 bases in between match TRBD1. The clonotype comes from a human donor who donated a stem cell graft to a child with congenital amegakaryocytic thrombocytopenia. The source material was PBMCs from the stem cell graft donor, sampled from the stem cell graft. The bases are TGTGCCAGTGCACAAGCGACAGGGAAGAGTCGGCAGTACTTC. Its coded protein is CASAQATGKSRQYF.